This TCR beta chain was documented in a study of cytomegalovirus exposure and HLA in healthy donors. Findings of the study overall: According to an earlier analysis, most TCR beta V segments yielded productive rearrangements about 90% or about 30% of the time. Association with HLA alleles at 0.05 false discovery rate was found for around 17,000 TCR beta sequences in a later analysis. Later analysis demonstrated an association between a missense DCLRE1C variant and TCR beta V- and J-gene trimming.

Points on this clone: Its matching antigen is unknown.

Researchers ran the PCR with 60 Vbeta and 13 Jbeta primers. Clones were sequenced by immunoSEQ multiplex PCR, and TCRdb holds only the in-frame ones, with some missing. The profile shows around 130,000 clones, approximately 80% of them singletons. The sequence came from a woman between 40 and 50 years old in good health and CMV-seronegative. Sequencing was performed on PBMCs.

The CDR3 sequence: CASGQGFYQPQHF. The DNA of the CDR3 is TGTGCCAGCGGACAGGGGTTTTATCAGCCCCAGCATTTT. The rearrangement links TRBV19 to TRBJ1-5, with 9 bases fitting TRBD1. This CDR3 spans 13 amino acids. The germline CDR1 and CDR2 sequences are LNHDA and SQIVND (reference sequence). The V gene end was trimmed by 9 bases and the J gene end by 5 bases; junction bases not matched to a gene: 5. The whole variable domain, remainder taken from reference TRBV19 and TRBJ1-5, is DGGITQSPKYLFRKEGQNVTLSCEQNLNHDAMYWYRQDPGQGLRLIYYSQIVNDFQKGDIAEGYSVSREKKESFPLTVTSAQKNPTAFYLCASGQGFYQPQHFGDGTRLSIL.